One sample yielded the 5 T cell receptor beta chains listed below, sequenced in a study of vaccination effects on CD4 cells after COVID-19. With the ViraFEST assay, the study expanded antigen-specific CD4+ T cells using viral peptide pools, then sequenced them. Investigators separated out CD4+ T cells once approximately 9 days of culture had passed. All study participants received two doses of BNT162b2 or mRNA-1273 vaccine. These receptors have no identified antigens. The repertoire was sequenced with immunoSEQ multiplex PCR; TCRdb's copy has only in-frame clones and lacks some. The sample comprises about 50,000 clones, over 60% of which are singletons, and approximately 15% rests with the top ten. The sequences come from CD4+ T cells from PBMCs cultured with HCoV-OC43 spike peptides, collected after COVID-19 vaccination. Subset reported: HCoV-OC43 spike overlapping peptide pool stimulation. Receptors originate from a human donor who received a COVID-19 vaccine.

This chain joins TRBV24-1 and TRBJ2-1, with D unclear. The CDR3 contains 13 residues. With 1 base removed from V and 8 bases from J, the gap between germline ends came to 8 bases. CDR1 and CDR2 from the germline V gene are KGHDR and SFDVKD. CDR3 in amino acids: CATSDFEVDEQFF. DNA of the CDR3: TGTGCCACCAGTGATTTTGAGGTGGATGAGCAGTTCTTC.

This clone was detected only a few times. The chain has TRBV29-1 and TRBJ1-3, with D unresolved. Germline V gives CDR1 SQVTM, CDR2 ANQGSEA. The CDR3 has 14 residues. V was cut by 5 bases and J by 2 bases, with 13 bases left in between. CDR3 protein: CSVRDEFAGNTIYF. Here the CDR3 DNA reads TGCAGCGTTCGTGATGAGTTCGCTGGAAACACCATATATTTT. Full variable domain (missing parts from reference TRBV29-1 and TRBJ1-3): SAVISQKPSRDICQRGTSLTIQCQVDSQVTMMFWYRQQPGQSLTLIATANQGSEATYESGFVIDKFPISRPNLTFSTLTVSNMSPEDSSIYLCSVRDEFAGNTIYFGEGSWLTVV.

Worth noting for this clone: The same CDR3 can be traced to other DNA sequences in this sample. The chain couples TRBV12-3 or TRBV12-4 to TRBJ2-7; D call uncertain. V dropped 2 bases and J dropped 3 bases, with 5 bases sitting between them. The length of the CDR3 is 12 residues. In nucleotides, the CDR3 is TGTGCCAGCAGTTTAATAGGCTACGAGCAGTACTTC. This sequence encodes CASSLIGYEQYF.

The CDR3 sequence: CASIPGEGSYNEQFF. CDR3 bases: TGTGCCAGCATCCCGGGGGAGGGATCCTACAATGAGCAGTTCTTC. The J gene is TRBJ2-1, the V gene TRBV6-6; 7 positions match TRBD2. Germline V gene sequence: CDR1 MNHNY, CDR2 SVGAGI (reference sequence). The CDR3 has 15 amino acids. After removal of 7 bases from V and 1 base from J, the junction contained 7 bases not matched to a gene.

This clone was seen only once. The genes are TRBV7-7 and TRBJ2-1; 7 bases align to TRBD1. The CDR3 has 14 amino acids. In germline, CDR1 is SSHAT, CDR2 FNYEAQ (reference sequence). V gave up 5 bases and J gave up 3 bases; unmatched junction bases: 4. The CDR3 loop is CASSRDSHYNEQFF. Here the CDR3 DNA reads TGTGCCAGCAGCCGGGACAGTCACTACAATGAGCAGTTCTTC.